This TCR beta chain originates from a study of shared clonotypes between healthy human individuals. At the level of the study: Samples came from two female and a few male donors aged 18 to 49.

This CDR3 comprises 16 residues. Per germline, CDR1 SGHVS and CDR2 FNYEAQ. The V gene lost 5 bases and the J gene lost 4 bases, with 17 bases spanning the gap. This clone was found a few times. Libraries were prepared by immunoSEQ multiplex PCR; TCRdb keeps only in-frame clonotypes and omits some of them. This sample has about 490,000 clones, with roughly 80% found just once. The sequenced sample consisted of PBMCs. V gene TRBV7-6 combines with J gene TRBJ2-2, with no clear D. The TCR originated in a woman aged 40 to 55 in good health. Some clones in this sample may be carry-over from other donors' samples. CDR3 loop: CASSPTPLRSTGELFF. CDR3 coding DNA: TGTGCCAGCAGCCCTACACCCCTCCGGAGCACCGGGGAGCTGTTTTTT.